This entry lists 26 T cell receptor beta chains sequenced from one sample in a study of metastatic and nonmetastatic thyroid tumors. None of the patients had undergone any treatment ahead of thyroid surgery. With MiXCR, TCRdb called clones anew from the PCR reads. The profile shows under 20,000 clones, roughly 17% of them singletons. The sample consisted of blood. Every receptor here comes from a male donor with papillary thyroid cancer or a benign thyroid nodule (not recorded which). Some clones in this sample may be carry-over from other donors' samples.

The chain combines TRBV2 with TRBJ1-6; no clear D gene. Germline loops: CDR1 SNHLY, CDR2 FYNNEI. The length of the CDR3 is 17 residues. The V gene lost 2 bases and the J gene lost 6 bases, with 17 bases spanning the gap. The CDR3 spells CASSERDVRRSNSPLHF. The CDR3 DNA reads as TGTGCCAGCAGTGAAAGGGATGTCCGGCGGAGTAATTCACCCCTCCACTTT.

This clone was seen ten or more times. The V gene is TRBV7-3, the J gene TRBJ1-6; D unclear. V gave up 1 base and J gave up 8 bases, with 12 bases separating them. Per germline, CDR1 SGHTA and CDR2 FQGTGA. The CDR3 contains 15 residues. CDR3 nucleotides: TGTGCCAGCAGCTTAAAGGCTAGCCGGTATTCACCCCTCCACTTT. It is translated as CASSLKASRYSPLHF.

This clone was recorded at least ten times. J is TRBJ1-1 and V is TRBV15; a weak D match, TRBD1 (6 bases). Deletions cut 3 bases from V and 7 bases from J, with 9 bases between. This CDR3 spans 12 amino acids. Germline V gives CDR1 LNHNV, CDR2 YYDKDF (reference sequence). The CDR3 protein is CATSSHRVEAFF. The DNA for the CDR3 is TGTGCCACCAGCAGCCACAGGGTTGAAGCTTTCTTT.

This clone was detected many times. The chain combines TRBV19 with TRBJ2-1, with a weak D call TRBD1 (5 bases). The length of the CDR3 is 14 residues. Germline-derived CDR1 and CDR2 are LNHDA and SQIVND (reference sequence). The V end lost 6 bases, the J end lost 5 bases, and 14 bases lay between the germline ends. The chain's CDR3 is CASRPRVGHNEQFF. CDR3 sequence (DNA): TGTGCCAGTAGACCCCGGGTGGGGCACAATGAGCAGTTCTTC. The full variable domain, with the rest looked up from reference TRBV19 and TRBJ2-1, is DGGITQSPKYLFRKEGQNVTLSCEQNLNHDAMYWYRQDPGQGLRLIYYSQIVNDFQKGDIAEGYSVSREKKESFPLTVTSAQKNPTAFYLCASRPRVGHNEQFFGPGTRLTVL.

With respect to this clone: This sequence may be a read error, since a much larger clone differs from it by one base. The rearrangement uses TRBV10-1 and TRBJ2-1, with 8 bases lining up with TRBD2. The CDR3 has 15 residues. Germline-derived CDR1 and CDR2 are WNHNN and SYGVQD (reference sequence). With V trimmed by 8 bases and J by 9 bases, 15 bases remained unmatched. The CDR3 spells CASSVMDGRGTEQFF. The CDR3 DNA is TGCGCCAGCTCAGTGATGGACGGGAGGGGGACTGAGCAGTTCTTC.

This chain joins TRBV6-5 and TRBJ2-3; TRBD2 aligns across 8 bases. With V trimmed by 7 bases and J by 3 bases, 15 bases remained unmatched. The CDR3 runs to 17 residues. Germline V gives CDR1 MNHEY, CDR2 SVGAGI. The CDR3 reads CASIPHGGRFWTDTQYF. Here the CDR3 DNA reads TGTGCCAGCATCCCACATGGCGGGAGGTTTTGGACAGATACGCAGTATTTT.

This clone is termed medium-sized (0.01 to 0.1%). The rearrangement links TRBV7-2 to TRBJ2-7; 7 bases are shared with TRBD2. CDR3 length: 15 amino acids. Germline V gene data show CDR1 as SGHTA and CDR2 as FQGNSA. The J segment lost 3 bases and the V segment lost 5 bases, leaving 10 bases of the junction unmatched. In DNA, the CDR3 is TGTGCCAGCAGCCGTGGGGGACTATCAGGCTACGAGCAGTACTTC. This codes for CASSRGGLSGYEQYF.

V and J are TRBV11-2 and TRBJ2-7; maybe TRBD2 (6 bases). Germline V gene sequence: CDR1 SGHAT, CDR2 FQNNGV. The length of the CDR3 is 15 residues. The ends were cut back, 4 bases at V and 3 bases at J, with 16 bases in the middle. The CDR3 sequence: CASSSPRRGFYEQYF. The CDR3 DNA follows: TGTGCCAGCAGCTCTCCCCGCCGGGGGTTCTACGAGCAGTACTTC.

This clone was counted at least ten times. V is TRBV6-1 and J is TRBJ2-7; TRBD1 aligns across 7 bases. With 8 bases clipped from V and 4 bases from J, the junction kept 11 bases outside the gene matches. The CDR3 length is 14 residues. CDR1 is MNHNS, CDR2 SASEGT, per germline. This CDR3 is CASAQGVWSYEQYF. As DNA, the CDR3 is TGTGCCAGCGCCCAGGGGGTCTGGTCTTACGAGCAGTACTTC.

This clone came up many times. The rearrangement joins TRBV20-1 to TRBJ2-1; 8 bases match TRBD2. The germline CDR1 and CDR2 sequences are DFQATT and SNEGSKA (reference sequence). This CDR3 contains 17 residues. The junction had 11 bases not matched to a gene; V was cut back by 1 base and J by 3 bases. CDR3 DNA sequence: TGCAGTGCTAGAGGCCTCTTAGCGGGACTCGACTACAATGAGCAGTTCTTC. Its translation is CSARGLLAGLDYNEQFF.

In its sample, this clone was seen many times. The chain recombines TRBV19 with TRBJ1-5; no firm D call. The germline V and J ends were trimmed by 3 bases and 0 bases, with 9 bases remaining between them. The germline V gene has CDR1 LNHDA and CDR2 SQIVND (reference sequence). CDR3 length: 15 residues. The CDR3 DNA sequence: TGTGCCAGTAGTATTGGTGACGGTAGCAATCAGCCCCAGCATTTT. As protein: CASSIGDGSNQPQHF.

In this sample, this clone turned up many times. DNA for the CDR3: TGTGCCAGTTCGGGACCGATCTATGAGCAGTTCTTC. Translating gives CASSGPIYEQFF. The rearrangement joins TRBV3-1 to TRBJ2-1, with D possibly called TRBD1 or TRBD2 (5 bases each). The germline V gene has CDR1 LGHDT and CDR2 YNNKEL (reference sequence). The CDR3 totals 12 residues. V lost 9 bases and J lost 8, with 14 bases in between.

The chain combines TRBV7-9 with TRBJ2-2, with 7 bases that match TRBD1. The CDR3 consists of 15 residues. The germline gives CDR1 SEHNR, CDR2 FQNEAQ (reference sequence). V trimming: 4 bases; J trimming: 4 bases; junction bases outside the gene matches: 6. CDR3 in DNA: TGTGCCAGCAGCTCTAGGGACAGCCCCACCGGGGAGCTGTTTTTT. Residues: CASSSRDSPTGELFF.

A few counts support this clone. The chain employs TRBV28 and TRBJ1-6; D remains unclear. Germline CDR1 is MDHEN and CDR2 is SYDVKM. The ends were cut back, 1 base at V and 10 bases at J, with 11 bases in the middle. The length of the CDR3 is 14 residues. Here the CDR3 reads CASSLFLGESPLHF. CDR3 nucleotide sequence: TGTGCCAGCAGTTTATTTTTGGGTGAATCACCCCTCCACTTT.

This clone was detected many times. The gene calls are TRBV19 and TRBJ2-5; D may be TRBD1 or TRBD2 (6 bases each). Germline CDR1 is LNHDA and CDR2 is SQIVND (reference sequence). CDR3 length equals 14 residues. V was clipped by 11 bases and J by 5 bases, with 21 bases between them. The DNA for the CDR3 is TGTGCCGGCTGCGGGACAAAAAAAGGGGAGACCCAGTACTTC. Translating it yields CAGCGTKKGETQYF.

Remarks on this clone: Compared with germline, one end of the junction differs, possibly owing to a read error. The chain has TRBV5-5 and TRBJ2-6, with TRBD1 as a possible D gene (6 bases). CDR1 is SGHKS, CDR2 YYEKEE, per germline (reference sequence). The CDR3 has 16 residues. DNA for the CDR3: TGTGCTAGCATCCCGGACAGACTCTCTGGGGCCAACGTCCTGACTTTC. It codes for CASIPDRLSGANVLTF.

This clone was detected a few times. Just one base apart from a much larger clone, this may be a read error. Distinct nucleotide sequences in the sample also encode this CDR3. The CDR3 region is CASSIDRTGINQPQHF. The CDR3 DNA sequence: TGTGCCAGTAGTATAGACCGGACAGGTATCAATCAGCCCCAGCATTTT. The chain carries TRBV19 and TRBJ1-5; 7 positions match TRBD1. Germline CDR1 and CDR2: LNHDA and SQIVND (reference sequence). Unmatched junction bases numbered 5, after V lost 0 bases and J lost 3 bases. CDR3 length: 16 amino acids.

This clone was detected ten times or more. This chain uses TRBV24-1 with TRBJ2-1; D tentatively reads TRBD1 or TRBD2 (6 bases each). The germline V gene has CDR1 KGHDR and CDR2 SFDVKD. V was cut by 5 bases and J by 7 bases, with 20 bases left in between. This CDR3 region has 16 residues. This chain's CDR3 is CATSAPRGGNPNEQFF. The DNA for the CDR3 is TGTGCCACCAGTGCCCCCAGGGGCGGGAACCCGAATGAGCAGTTCTTC.

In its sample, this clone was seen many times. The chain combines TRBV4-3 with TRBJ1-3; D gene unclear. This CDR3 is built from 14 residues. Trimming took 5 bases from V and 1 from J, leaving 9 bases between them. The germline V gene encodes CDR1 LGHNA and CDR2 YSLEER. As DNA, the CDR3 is TGCGCCAGCAGCTCCCAGGTTTCTGGAAACACCATATATTTT. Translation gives CASSSQVSGNTIYF.

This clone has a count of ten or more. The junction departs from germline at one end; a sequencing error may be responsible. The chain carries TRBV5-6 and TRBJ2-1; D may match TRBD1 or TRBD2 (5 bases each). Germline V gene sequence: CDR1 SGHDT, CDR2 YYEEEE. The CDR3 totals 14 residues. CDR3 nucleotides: TGTGCCGGCAGCTTGGCCGGGGCTATCAATGAGCAGTTCTTC. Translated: CAGSLAGAINEQFF. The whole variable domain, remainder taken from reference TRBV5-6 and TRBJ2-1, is DAGVTQSPTHLIKTRGQQVTLRCSPKSGHDTVSWYQQALGQGPQFIFQYYEEEERQRGNFPDRFSGHQFPNYSSELNVNALLLGDSALYLCAGSLAGAINEQFFGPGTRLTVL.

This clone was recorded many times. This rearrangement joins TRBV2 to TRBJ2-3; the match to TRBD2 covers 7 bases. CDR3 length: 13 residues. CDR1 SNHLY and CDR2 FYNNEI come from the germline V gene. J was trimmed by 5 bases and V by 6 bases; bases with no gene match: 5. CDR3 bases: TGTGCCAGCAGGGGGGAGGGCCAAGATACGCAGTATTTT. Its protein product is CASRGEGQDTQYF.

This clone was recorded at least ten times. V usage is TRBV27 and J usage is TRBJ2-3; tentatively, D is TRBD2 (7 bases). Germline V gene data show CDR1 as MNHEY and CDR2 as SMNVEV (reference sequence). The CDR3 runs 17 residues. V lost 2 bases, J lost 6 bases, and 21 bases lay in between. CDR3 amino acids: CASSLGAGKGEGDTQYF. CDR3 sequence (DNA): TGTGCCAGCAGTTTAGGGGCCGGGAAGGGGGAGGGGGATACGCAGTATTTT.

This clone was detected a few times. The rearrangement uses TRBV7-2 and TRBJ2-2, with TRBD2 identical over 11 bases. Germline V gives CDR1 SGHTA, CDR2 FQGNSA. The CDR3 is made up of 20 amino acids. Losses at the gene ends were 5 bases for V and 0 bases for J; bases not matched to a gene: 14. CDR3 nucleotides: TGTGCCAGCAGCGCCCAACCCGGGACTAGCGGAAAAGCGAACACCGGGGAGCTGTTTTTT. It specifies CASSAQPGTSGKANTGELFF.

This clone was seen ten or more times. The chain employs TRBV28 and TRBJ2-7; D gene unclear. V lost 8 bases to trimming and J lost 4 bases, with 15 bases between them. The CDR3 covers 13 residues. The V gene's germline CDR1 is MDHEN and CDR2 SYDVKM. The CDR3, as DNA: TGTGCCAGCCGGGCAGGCACAACTTACGAGCAGTACTTC. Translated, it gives CASRAGTTYEQYF.

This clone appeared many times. The CDR3 reads CSARDGREDTGELFF. DNA of the CDR3: TGCAGTGCTAGAGATGGGAGGGAGGACACCGGGGAGCTGTTTTTT. This chain joins TRBV20-1 and TRBJ2-2; TRBD2 aligns across 7 bases. V was pared by 0 bases and J by 3 bases, with 4 bases of the junction left unmatched. The CDR3 is 15 amino acids. Germline CDR1 is DFQATT and CDR2 is SNEGSKA (reference sequence).

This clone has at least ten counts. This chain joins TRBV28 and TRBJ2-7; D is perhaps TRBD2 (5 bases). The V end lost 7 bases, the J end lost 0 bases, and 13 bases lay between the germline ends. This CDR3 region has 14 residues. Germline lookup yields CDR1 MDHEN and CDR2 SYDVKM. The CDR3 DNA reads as TGTGCCAGCACCTCGATTAGCGACTCCTACGAGCAGTACTTC. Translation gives CASTSISDSYEQYF.